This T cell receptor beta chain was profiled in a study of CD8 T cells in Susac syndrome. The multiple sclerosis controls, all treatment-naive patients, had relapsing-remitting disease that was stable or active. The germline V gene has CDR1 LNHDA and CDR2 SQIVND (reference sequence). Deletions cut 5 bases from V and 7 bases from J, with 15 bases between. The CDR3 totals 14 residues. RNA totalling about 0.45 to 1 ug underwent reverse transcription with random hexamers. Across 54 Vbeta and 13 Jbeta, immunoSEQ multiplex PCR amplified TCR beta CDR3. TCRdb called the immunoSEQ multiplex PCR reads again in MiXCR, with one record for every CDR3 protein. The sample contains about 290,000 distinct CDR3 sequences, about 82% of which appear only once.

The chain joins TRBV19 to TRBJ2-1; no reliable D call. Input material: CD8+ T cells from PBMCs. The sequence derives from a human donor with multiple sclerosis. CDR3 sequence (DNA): TGTGCCAGTAGTGGCGGAACCTTGAGGAATGAGCAGTTCTTC. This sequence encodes CASSGGTLRNEQFF.